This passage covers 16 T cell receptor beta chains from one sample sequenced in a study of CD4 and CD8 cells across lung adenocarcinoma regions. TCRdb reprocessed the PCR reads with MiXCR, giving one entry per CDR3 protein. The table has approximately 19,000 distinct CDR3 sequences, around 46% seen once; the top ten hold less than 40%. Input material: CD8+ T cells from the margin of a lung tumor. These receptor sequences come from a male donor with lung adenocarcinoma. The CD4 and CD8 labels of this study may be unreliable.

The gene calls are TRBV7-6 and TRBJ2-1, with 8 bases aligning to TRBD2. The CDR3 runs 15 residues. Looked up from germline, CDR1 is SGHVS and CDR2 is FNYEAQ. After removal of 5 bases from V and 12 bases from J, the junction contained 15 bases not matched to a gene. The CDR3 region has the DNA TGTGCCAGCAGCCCAACCTTAGTAGCGGGACTCTCGCAGTTCTTC. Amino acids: CASSPTLVAGLSQFF.

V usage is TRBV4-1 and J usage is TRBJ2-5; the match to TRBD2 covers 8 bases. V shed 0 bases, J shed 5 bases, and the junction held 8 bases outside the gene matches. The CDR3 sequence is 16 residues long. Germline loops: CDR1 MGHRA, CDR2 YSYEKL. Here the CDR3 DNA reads TGCGCCAGCAGCCAAGATCCGAGTACGGGGGGGGAGACCCAGTACTTC. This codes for CASSQDPSTGGETQYF.

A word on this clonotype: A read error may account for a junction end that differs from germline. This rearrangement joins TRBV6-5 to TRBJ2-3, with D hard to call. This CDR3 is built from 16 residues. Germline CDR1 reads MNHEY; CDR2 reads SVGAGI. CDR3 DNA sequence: TGTGCCAGCAGTTACCATCCGGGTTCTGACAAAGATACGCAGTACTTT. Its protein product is CASSYHPGSDKDTQYF.

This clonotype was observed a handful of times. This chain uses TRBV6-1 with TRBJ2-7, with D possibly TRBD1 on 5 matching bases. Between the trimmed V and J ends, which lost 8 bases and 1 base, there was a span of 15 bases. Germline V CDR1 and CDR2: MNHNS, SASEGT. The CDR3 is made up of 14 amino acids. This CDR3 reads CASRQIYSSYEQYF. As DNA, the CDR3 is TGTGCCAGCCGACAGATCTACTCTTCCTACGAGCAGTACTTC.

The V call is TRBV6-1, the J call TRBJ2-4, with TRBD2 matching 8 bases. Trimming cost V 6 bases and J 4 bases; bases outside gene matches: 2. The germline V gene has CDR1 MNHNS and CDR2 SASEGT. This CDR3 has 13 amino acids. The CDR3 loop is CASRAGVKNIQYF. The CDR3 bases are TGTGCCAGCAGAGCGGGAGTTAAAAACATTCAGTACTTC.

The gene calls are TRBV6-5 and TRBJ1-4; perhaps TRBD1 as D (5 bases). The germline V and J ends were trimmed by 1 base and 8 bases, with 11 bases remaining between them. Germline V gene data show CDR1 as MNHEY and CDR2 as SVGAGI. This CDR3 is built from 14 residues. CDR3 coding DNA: TGTGCCAGCAGTTACTTCAGGGAAGGAGAAAAACTGTTTTTT. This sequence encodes CASSYFREGEKLFF.

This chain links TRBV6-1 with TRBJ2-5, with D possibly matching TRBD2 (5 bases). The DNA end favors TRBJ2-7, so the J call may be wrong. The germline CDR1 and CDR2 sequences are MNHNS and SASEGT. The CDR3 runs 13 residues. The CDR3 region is CASSGIMAYEQYF. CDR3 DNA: TGTGCCAGCAGCGGGATAATGGCCTACGAGCAGTACTTC.

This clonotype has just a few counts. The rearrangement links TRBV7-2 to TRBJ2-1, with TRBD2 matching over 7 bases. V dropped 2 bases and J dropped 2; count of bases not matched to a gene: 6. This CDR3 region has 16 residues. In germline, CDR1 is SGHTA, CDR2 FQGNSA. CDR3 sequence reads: CASSLRGGSTYNEQFF. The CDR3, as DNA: TGTGCCAGCAGCTTAAGGGGCGGGAGCACCTACAATGAGCAGTTCTTC.

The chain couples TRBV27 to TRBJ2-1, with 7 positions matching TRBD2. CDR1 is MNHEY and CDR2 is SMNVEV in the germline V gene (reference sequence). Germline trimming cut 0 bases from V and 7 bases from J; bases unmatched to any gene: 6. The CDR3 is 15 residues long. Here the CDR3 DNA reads TGTGCCAGCAGTTTATCGGGGTTCGGGGGGAATGAGCAGTTCTTC. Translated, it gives CASSLSGFGGNEQFF.

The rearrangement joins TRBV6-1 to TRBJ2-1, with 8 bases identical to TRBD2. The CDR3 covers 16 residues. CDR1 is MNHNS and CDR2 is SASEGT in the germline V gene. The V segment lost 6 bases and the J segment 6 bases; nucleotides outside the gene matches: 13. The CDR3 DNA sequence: TGTGCCAGCAGACAAGCGGGAGTCGGTAAACGCAATGAGCAGTTCTTC. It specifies CASRQAGVGKRNEQFF.

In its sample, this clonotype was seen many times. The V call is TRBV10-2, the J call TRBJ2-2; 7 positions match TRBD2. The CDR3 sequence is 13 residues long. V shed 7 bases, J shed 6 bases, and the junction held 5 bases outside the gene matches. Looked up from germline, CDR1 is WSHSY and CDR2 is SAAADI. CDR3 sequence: CASNSGTSGELFF. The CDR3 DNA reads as TGCGCCAGCAACAGCGGGACTTCCGGGGAGCTGTTTTTT.

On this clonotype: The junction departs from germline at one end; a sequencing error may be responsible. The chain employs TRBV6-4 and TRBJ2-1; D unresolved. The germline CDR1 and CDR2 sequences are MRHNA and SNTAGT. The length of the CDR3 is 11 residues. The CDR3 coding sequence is TGTGCCAGCAGTGGGCTAGATGAGCAGTTTTTC. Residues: CASSGLDEQFF.

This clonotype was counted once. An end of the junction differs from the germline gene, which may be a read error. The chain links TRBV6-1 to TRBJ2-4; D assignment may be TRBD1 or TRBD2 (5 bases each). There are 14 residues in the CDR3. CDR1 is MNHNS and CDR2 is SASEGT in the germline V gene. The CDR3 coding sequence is TGTGGCAGCACGGGGCAGCGAGGCAAAGATACGCAGTACTTC. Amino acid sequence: CGSTGQRGKDTQYF.

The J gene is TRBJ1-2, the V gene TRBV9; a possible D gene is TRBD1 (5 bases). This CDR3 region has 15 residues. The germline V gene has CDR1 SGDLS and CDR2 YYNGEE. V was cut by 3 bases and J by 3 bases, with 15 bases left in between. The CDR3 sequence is CASSDGTLGDYGYTF. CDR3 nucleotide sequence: TGTGCCAGCAGCGATGGGACCCTGGGGGACTATGGCTACACCTTC.

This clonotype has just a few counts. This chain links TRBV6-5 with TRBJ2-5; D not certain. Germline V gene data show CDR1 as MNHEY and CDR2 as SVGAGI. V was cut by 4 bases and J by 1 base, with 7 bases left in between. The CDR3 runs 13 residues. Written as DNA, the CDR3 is TGTGCCAGCAGTTTTGCGTTCCAAGAGACCCAGTACTTC. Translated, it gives CASSFAFQETQYF.

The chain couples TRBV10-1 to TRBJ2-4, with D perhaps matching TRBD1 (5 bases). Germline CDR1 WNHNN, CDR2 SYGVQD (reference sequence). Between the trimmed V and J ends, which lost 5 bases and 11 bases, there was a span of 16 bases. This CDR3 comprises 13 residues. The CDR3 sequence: CASSSDTSSLQYF. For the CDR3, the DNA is TGCGCCAGCAGTTCGGACACCAGCTCCCTTCAGTACTTC.